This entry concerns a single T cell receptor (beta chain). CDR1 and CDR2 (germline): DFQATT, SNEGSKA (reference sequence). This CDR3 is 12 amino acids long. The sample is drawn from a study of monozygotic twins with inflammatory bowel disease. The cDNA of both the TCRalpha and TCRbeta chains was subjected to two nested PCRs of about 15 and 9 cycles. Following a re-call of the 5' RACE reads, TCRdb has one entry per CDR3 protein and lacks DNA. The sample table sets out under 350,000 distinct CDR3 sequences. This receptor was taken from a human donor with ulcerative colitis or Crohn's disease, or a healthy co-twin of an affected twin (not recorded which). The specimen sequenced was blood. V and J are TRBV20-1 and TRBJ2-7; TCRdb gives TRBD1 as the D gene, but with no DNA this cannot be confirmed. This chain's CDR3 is CSAWDRAGEQYF.